The entry below describes one T cell receptor (beta chain). Its antigen is not known. The data derive from a study of cytomegalovirus exposure and HLA in healthy donors. Germline V lookup: CDR1 SGHTA, CDR2 FQGNSA. Trimming took 5 bases from V and 6 from J; bases not matched to a gene: 10. This CDR3 contains 16 residues. Vbeta (60) and Jbeta (13) primers were used in the PCR. How the authors handled the data: There were around 78 million unique TCR beta chains by a later count, and approximately 11 million of them were shared. Clones were read by immunoSEQ multiplex PCR, and TCRdb kept only the in-frame ones, dropping some. The V and J calls and clone size were taken over from that table, and D and trimming were inferred from the DNA. The data show 130,000 to 150,000 clones, 80% seen once. General study results and limits: The investigators catalogued 150 to 200 TCR beta chains as cytomegalovirus-associated.

This TCR was recovered from a man aged 35 to 55 in good health and CMV-seropositive. The sequenced sample was PBMCs. The chain links TRBV7-2 to TRBJ1-2; the match to TRBD1 covers 12 bases. The CDR3 is CASSRDRGLGRDGYTF. The CDR3 DNA follows: TGTGCCAGCAGCCGGGACAGGGGGCTGGGAAGGGATGGCTACACCTTC.